A single sample gave rise to the 26 T cell receptor beta chains below, sequenced in a study of T cell changes during pregnancy in multiple sclerosis. Sequencing was performed with immunoSEQ multiplex PCR; in TCRdb, only in-frame clones are kept and a portion is missing. This sample carries more than 60,000 clones, approximately 90% of them seen once, and the ten largest clones take roughly 1.4%. The source material was peripheral blood, sampled in the second trimester of pregnancy. The receptor source for this set is a female donor with multiple sclerosis, enrolled in a pregnancy study.

This chain joins TRBV7-2 and TRBJ2-7, with 7 bases lining up with TRBD2. V lost 0 bases and J lost 2; bases outside the gene matches: 4. The CDR3 is 15 amino acids. Germline V gene data show CDR1 as SGHTA and CDR2 as FQGNSA. CDR3 protein: CASSLALAGAYEQYF. DNA for the CDR3: TGTGCCAGCAGCTTAGCTTTGGCGGGAGCCTACGAGCAGTACTTC.

The chain couples TRBV30 to TRBJ1-2, with D tentatively TRBD1 (5 bases). V lost 2 bases and J lost 2, with 18 bases in between. Germline CDR1 GTSNPN, CDR2 SVGIG (reference sequence). This CDR3 spans 16 amino acids. Written as DNA, the CDR3 is TGTGCCTGGAGTCGAATTTTGGGGCAGGGAAACTATGGCTACACCTTC. Translation: CAWSRILGQGNYGYTF.

This chain joins TRBV7-8 and TRBJ2-1; TRBD2 matches 12 bases. Germline CDR1 SGHVS, CDR2 FQNEAQ. This CDR3 has 16 amino acids. The V and J ends lost 5 bases and 1 base, in that order; junction bases with no gene match: 3. DNA of the CDR3: TGTGCCAGCAGCAGAACTAGCGGGGGGTCCTACAATGAGCAGTTCTTC. This codes for CASSRTSGGSYNEQFF.

J is TRBJ1-1 and V is TRBV12-5, with D uncertain. V lost 0 bases, J lost 1 base, and 12 bases lay in between. Germline CDR1 is LGHNT and CDR2 is FRNRAP. The CDR3 length is 16 residues. CDR3 in DNA: TGTGCTAGTGGTTTGGTACAGTCCTTCAAGAACACTGAAGCTTTCTTT. Its protein product is CASGLVQSFKNTEAFF. Variable domain in full (rest from reference TRBV12-5 and TRBJ1-1): DARVTQTPRHKVTEMGQEVTMRCQPILGHNTVFWYRQTMMQGLELLAYFRNRAPLDDSGMPKDRFSAEMPDATLATLKIQPSEPRDSAVYFCASGLVQSFKNTEAFFGQGTRLTVV.

This sequence joins TRBV11-3 and TRBJ2-1, with D perhaps matching TRBD2 (6 bases). Trimming removed 1 base at V and 6 bases at J, with 13 bases between. CDR1 and CDR2 (germline): SGHNT, YENEEA. This CDR3 is 15 amino acids long. The CDR3, as DNA: TGTGCCAGCAGCTTAGCCTCGGGAGCCGGCAATGAGCAGTTCTTC. Protein: CASSLASGAGNEQFF. The complete variable domain, with remaining parts taken from reference TRBV11-3 and TRBJ2-1, reads EAGVVQSPRYKIIEKKQPVAFWCNPISGHNTLYWYLQNLGQGPELLIRYENEEAVDDSQLPKDRFSAERLKGVDSTLKIQPAELGDSAVYLCASSLASGAGNEQFFGPGTRLTVL.

The chain links TRBV4-3 to TRBJ1-2, with D tentatively TRBD1 (6 bases). Germline CDR1 LGHNA, CDR2 YSLEER. V lost 3 bases, J lost 3 bases, and 11 bases lay in between. This CDR3 spans 14 amino acids. DNA of the CDR3: TGCGCCAGCAGCCAGGCCAGGGGAGACTATGGCTACACCTTC. It yields the protein CASSQARGDYGYTF.

This sequence joins TRBV11-2 and TRBJ1-2; 9 nucleotides line up with TRBD1. Trimming cost V 4 bases and J 1 base; bases outside gene matches: 4. The CDR3 consists of 15 residues. Germline V lookup: CDR1 SGHAT, CDR2 FQNNGV. The CDR3 DNA reads as TGTGCCAGCAGCTATCCGGGACAGGGTAACTATGGCTACACCTTC. It yields the protein CASSYPGQGNYGYTF.

The chain links TRBV7-2 to TRBJ2-2; weak D call: TRBD1 (6 bases). The CDR3 runs 14 residues. Per germline, CDR1 SGHTA and CDR2 FQGNSA. The V and J ends lost 5 bases and 1 base respectively, with 8 bases between them. The CDR3 region has the DNA TGTGCCAGCAGCGCGGACAGGAACACCGGGGAGCTGTTTTTT. Amino acid sequence: CASSADRNTGELFF.

This chain uses TRBV13 with TRBJ2-5; 11 bases align to TRBD1. In germline, CDR1 is PRHDT, CDR2 FYEKMQ (reference sequence). CDR3 length equals 16 residues. Trimming took 3 bases from V and 2 from J; bases not matched to a gene: 5. CDR3 amino acids: CASSFLRDRGQETQYF. The CDR3 DNA reads as TGTGCCAGCAGCTTTCTCCGGGACAGGGGGCAAGAGACCCAGTACTTC. Combining the CDR3 with reference TRBV13 and TRBJ2-5 gives the whole variable domain AAGVIQSPRHLIKEKRETATLKCYPIPRHDTVYWYQQGPGQDPQFLISFYEKMQSDKGSIPDRFSAQQFSDYHSELNMSSLELGDSALYFCASSFLRDRGQETQYFGPGTRLLVL.

This clone has a single count. The V call is TRBV2, the J call TRBJ2-7; 7 nucleotides match TRBD2. The V and J ends lost 4 bases and 4 bases, in that order; junction bases with no gene match: 7. Per the germline V gene, CDR1 is SNHLY and CDR2 is FYNNEI. The CDR3 is 14 residues long. The CDR3 DNA is TGTGCCAGCAGTGTCTTGGCGGGAGCTTACGAGCAGTACTTC. This codes for CASSVLAGAYEQYF. The full variable domain, completed using reference TRBV2 and TRBJ2-7, is EPEVTQTPSHQVTQMGQEVILRCVPISNHLYFYWYRQILGQKVEFLVSFYNNEISEKSEIFDDQFSVERPDGSNFTLKIRSTKLEDSAMYFCASSVLAGAYEQYFGPGTRLTVT.

The genes are TRBV28 and TRBJ2-1; D might be TRBD1 (8 bases). Germline V lookup: CDR1 MDHEN, CDR2 SYDVKM. The length of the CDR3 is 17 residues. Trimming left V 8 bases short and J 6 bases short, with 26 bases between. This chain's CDR3 is CASHFGGQGGPFNEQFF. CDR3 coding DNA: TGTGCCAGCCATTTCGGAGGACAGGGAGGGCCCTTCAATGAGCAGTTCTTC.

The chain employs TRBV7-9 and TRBJ1-2; tentatively, D is TRBD1 (5 bases). The V end lost 3 bases, the J end lost 7 bases, and 15 bases lay between the germline ends. Germline CDR1 reads SEHNR; CDR2 reads FQNEAQ (reference sequence). The CDR3 consists of 14 residues. The CDR3 sequence: CASSLGLGLGGYTF. The DNA of the CDR3 is TGTGCCAGCAGCTTGGGGCTGGGCTTGGGTGGCTACACCTTC.

V gene TRBV11-2 combines with J gene TRBJ2-7; maybe TRBD1 (5 bases). Germline V gene data show CDR1 as SGHAT and CDR2 as FQNNGV. CDR3 length: 15 amino acids. V gave up 5 bases and J gave up 0 bases, with 14 bases separating them. CDR3 sequence reads: CASSGALGLSYEQYF. The CDR3 DNA follows: TGTGCCAGCAGCGGGGCCCTAGGCCTCTCCTACGAGCAGTACTTC. Combining the CDR3 with reference TRBV11-2 and TRBJ2-7 gives the whole variable domain EAGVAQSPRYKIIEKRQSVAFWCNPISGHATLYWYQQILGQGPKLLIQFQNNGVVDDSQLPKDRFSAERLKGVDSTLKIQPAKLEDSAVYLCASSGALGLSYEQYFGPGTRLTVT.

This rearrangement joins TRBV6-1 to TRBJ2-3; 14 bases map to TRBD2. The CDR3 contains 15 residues. Germline assignment: CDR1 MNHNS and CDR2 SASEGT. V dropped 4 bases and J dropped 4; count of bases not matched to a gene: 1. This CDR3 is CASSGLAGGPDTQYF. The CDR3 DNA follows: TGTGCCAGCAGTGGACTAGCGGGAGGGCCAGATACGCAGTATTTT.

Here the CDR3 reads CASSLRQSREQYF. The CDR3 DNA is TGTGCCAGCAGTTTACGACAGTCGAGGGAGCAGTACTTC. The gene calls are TRBV7-8 and TRBJ2-7, with D maybe TRBD1 (5 bases). CDR1 and CDR2 from the germline V gene are SGHVS and FQNEAQ. V was shortened by 6 bases and J by 7 bases, with 16 bases between the two germline ends. The CDR3 extends over 13 amino acids.

The V and J genes are TRBV7-2 and TRBJ2-1; TRBD2 matches at 7 bases. The CDR3 totals 16 residues. Germline lookup yields CDR1 SGHTA and CDR2 FQGNSA. V was pared by 6 bases and J by 7 bases, with 15 bases of the junction left unmatched. For the CDR3, the DNA is TGTGCCAGCAGAAAAAGGGGAGGGCTCGGGGGTAATGAGCAGTTCTTC. It codes for CASRKRGGLGGNEQFF. Looking up the rest from reference TRBV7-2 and TRBJ2-1 gives the full variable domain: GAGVSQSPSNKVTEKGKDVELRCDPISGHTALYWYRQSLGQGLEFLIYFQGNSAPDKSGLPSDRFSAERTGGSVSTLTIQRTQQEDSAVYLCASRKRGGLGGNEQFFGPGTRLTVL.

This rearrangement joins TRBV5-6 to TRBJ1-2; TRBD1 matches at 7 bases. J was trimmed by 7 bases and V by 3 bases; bases with no gene match: 9. Looked up from germline, CDR1 is SGHDT and CDR2 is YYEEEE. This CDR3 has 14 amino acids. CDR3 coding DNA: TGTGCCAGCAGCTCCAACAGGGGAACGTCTGGCTACACCTTC. It is translated as CASSSNRGTSGYTF.

This clone occurred a few times. V is TRBV6-1 and J is TRBJ1-2, with TRBD1 identical over 10 bases. V dropped 0 bases and J dropped 8; count of bases not matched to a gene: 12. The CDR3 extends over 17 amino acids. CDR1 is MNHNS, CDR2 SASEGT, per germline. CDR3 nucleotide sequence: TGTGCCAGCAGTGAAGCGTTAGGGACAGGGGCTTTCGGGGGCTACACCTTC. As protein: CASSEALGTGAFGGYTF.

This chain uses TRBV27 with TRBJ2-1, with TRBD2 matching over 11 bases. The CDR3 runs 15 residues. Per germline, CDR1 MNHEY and CDR2 SMNVEV (reference sequence). The junction had 4 bases not matched to a gene; V was cut back by 4 bases and J by 5 bases. The CDR3 coding sequence is TGTGCCAGCAGTTCCCTTAGCGGGGGGGACAATGAGCAGTTCTTC. This translates into CASSSLSGGDNEQFF.

The V call is TRBV5-1, the J call TRBJ2-4; 11 positions match TRBD2. Germline V CDR1 and CDR2: SGHRS, YFSETQ. The CDR3 is 18 residues long. The ends lost 3 bases at V and 0 bases at J; junction bases unmatched: 8. CDR3 loop: CASSSGLAETLAKNIQYF. The CDR3 DNA is TGCGCCAGCAGCTCGGGACTAGCGGAAACCTTAGCCAAAAACATTCAGTACTTC. Based on the CDR3 plus reference TRBV5-1 and TRBJ2-4, the full variable domain is KAGVTQTPRYLIKTRGQQVTLSCSPISGHRSVSWYQQTPGQGLQFLFEYFSETQRNKGNFPGRFSGRQFSNSRSEMNVSTLELGDSALYLCASSSGLAETLAKNIQYFGAGTRLSVL.

The chain recombines TRBV9 with TRBJ2-7, with TRBD2 identical over 9 bases. V gave up 3 bases and J gave up 0 bases; unmatched junction bases: 10. CDR3 size: 17 residues. Looked up from germline, CDR1 is SGDLS and CDR2 is YYNGEE. The CDR3 is CASSATSGLDPSYEQYF. CDR3 nucleotides: TGTGCCAGCAGCGCAACTAGCGGGTTGGATCCCTCCTACGAGCAGTACTTC.

The chain is built from TRBV27 and TRBJ2-7, with D possibly matching TRBD2 (6 bases). The germline V and J ends were trimmed by 6 bases and 0 bases, with 12 bases remaining between them. CDR3 size: 14 residues. Germline loops: CDR1 MNHEY, CDR2 SMNVEV (reference sequence). CDR3 nucleotide sequence: TGTGCCAGCAGGGGGGAACTAGCCTCCTACGAGCAGTACTTC. As protein: CASRGELASYEQYF.

The rearrangement links TRBV4-1 to TRBJ1-4; TRBD1 aligns across 7 bases. After removal of 4 bases from V and 7 bases from J, the junction contained 9 bases not matched to a gene. The CDR3 extends over 15 amino acids. CDR1 is MGHRA and CDR2 is YSYEKL in the germline V gene. In DNA form, the CDR3 reads TGCGCCAGCAGCCCTGAATCAGGGGGTGGTGAAAAACTGTTTTTT. Amino acid sequence: CASSPESGGGEKLFF.

This clone appeared once. The rearrangement links TRBV25-1 to TRBJ1-4, with D unresolved. V lost 5 bases and J 4 bases, leaving 14 bases between the germline ends. This CDR3 is built from 15 residues. CDR1 and CDR2 (germline): MGHDK, SYGVNS. CDR3 amino acids: CASSSTDTYNEKLFF. CDR3 sequence (DNA): TGTGCCAGCAGTTCAACAGATACCTATAATGAAAAACTGTTTTTT.

This rearrangement joins TRBV6-5 to TRBJ1-2; a possible D gene is TRBD1 (6 bases). This CDR3 has 15 residues. Trimming removed 5 bases at V and 4 bases at J, with 17 bases between. CDR1 and CDR2 (germline): MNHEY, SVGAGI. The CDR3 bases are TGTGCCAGCAGTGGCGAAACCGGACAGTTCTATGGCTACACCTTC. This translates into CASSGETGQFYGYTF.

This chain joins TRBV6-5 and TRBJ1-5; weak D call: TRBD1 (5 bases). Trimming left V 0 bases short and J 6 bases short, with 9 bases between. This CDR3 is built from 14 residues. CDR1 and CDR2 from the germline V gene are MNHEY and SVGAGI. This CDR3 is CASSYSREGQPQHF. The CDR3 coding sequence is TGTGCCAGCAGTTACTCCAGGGAAGGTCAGCCCCAGCATTTT.